Listed here is a single T cell receptor beta chain. Its target is not known. The sample originates from a study of CD8+ T cells in alopecia areata. Whole-study results and caveats: Scalp sequencing captures resident alphabeta T cells of normal skin too. Among the top 100, expanded CD8+ clones, as well as scalp clonality, were significantly decreased by tofacitinib.

Investigators isolated RNA and reverse transcribed it into cDNA to act as the sequencing template. Repertoires were generated with immunoSEQ multiplex PCR, while TCRdb's copy carries only in-frame clones and drops some. The sample lists 150,000 to 200,000 clones, 65% seen once, with 0.75% to 0.95% in the top ten. Germline assignment: CDR1 MGHDK and CDR2 SYGVNS. This CDR3 is 16 amino acids long. The ends were cut back, 7 bases at V and 6 bases at J, with 25 bases in the middle. The treatment denotes: oral pan-JAK inhibitor, 5-10 mg twice daily. Specimens obtained from alopecia areata patients comprised lesional scalp punch biopsies and peripheral blood.

The starting material was CD4+ T cells sorted from blood, obtained at week 4, from a patient treated with tofacitinib. This clonotype was obtained from a human donor with alopecia areata. The V call is TRBV25-1, the J call TRBJ2-7, with a weak D call TRBD1 (6 bases). The CDR3 sequence is CASTGQGQVSASEQYF. As DNA, the CDR3 is TGTGCCAGCACCGGGCAGGGGCAGGTTTCAGCTTCCGAGCAGTACTTC.